The rows below give T cell receptor beta chains drawn from one sample of a study of blood T cell repertoires in COVID-19. Produced via immunoSEQ multiplex PCR; TCRdb's table is partial and in-frame only. Counted here are 110,000 or so clones, over 65% occurring once; the ten biggest clones make up 18%. The sequencing input was peripheral blood. The receptors stem from a woman aged 55-70 years with acute or convalescent COVID-19. Both conserved end residues are part of each CDR3. Fields, in order: CDR3 protein, CDR3 DNA, clone size, V gene, D gene, J gene. A D gene is named only where the DNA matches it firmly. Size is stated for part of the rows, as once, few or many counts, or as a class when the clone is expanded.

CDR3: CASSLEGWQQDTGELFF; DNA: TGTGCCAGCAGCTTAGAAGGCTGGCAGCAGGACACCGGGGAGCTGTTTTTT; size: .; V: TRBV11-3; D: .; J: TRBJ2-2
CDR3: CASSGGTAGHYEQYF; DNA: TGCGCCAGCAGTGGGGGGACCGCTGGACACTACGAGCAGTACTTC; size: .; V: TRBV5-1; D: .; J: TRBJ2-7
CDR3: CASSLNRGNQPQHF; DNA: TGTGCCAGCAGCCTAAACAGGGGCAATCAGCCCCAGCATTTT; size: once; V: TRBV6-5; D: .; J: TRBJ1-5
CDR3: CASSLTAPTSGRAGEQFF; DNA: TGTGCCAGCAGCTTAACCGCGCCGACTAGCGGGAGGGCCGGGGAGCAGTTCTTC; size: .; V: TRBV7-3; D: TRBD2; J: TRBJ2-1
CDR3: CASRGQIYGYTF; DNA: TGTGCCAGCAGGGGACAGATTTATGGCTACACCTTC; size: .; V: TRBV12-3/TRBV12-4; D: TRBD1; J: TRBJ1-2
CDR3: CASSLRTGSYGYTF; DNA: TGTGCCAGCAGTTTAAGGACAGGTTCATATGGCTACACCTTC; size: .; V: TRBV28; D: TRBD1; J: TRBJ1-2
CDR3: CASSQQGQPQHF; DNA: TGTGCCAGCTCCCAACAGGGGCAGCCCCAGCATTTT; size: .; V: TRBV28; D: TRBD1; J: TRBJ1-5
CDR3: CASTSVSGVNYGYTF; DNA: TGTGCCAGTACCAGCGTATCCGGAGTTAACTATGGCTACACCTTC; size: few; V: TRBV19; D: .; J: TRBJ1-2
CDR3: CASSLVGGGTDTQYF; DNA: TGTGCCAGCAGCTTGGTCGGCGGGGGCACAGATACGCAGTATTTT; size: .; V: TRBV3-1/TRBV3-2; D: .; J: TRBJ2-3
CDR3: CAIKERGNYEQYF; DNA: TGTGCCATCAAGGAGCGGGGAAATTACGAGCAGTACTTC; size: .; V: TRBV10-3; D: TRBD2; J: TRBJ2-7
CDR3: CATSRDAGGTIYGYTF; DNA: TGTGCCACCAGCAGAGATGCGGGGGGGACGATCTATGGCTACACCTTC; size: .; V: TRBV15; D: .; J: TRBJ1-2
CDR3: CASSPGTGGGEKLFF; DNA: TGTGCCAGCAGTCCAGGGACAGGGGGTGGCGAAAAACTGTTTTTT; size: .; V: TRBV27; D: TRBD1; J: TRBJ1-4
CDR3: CASSLYQGVGNEQFF; DNA: TGTGCTAGCAGCTTATACCAAGGGGTAGGCAATGAGCAGTTCTTC; size: .; V: TRBV7-7; D: .; J: TRBJ2-1
CDR3: CASSPRSAGELFF; DNA: TGTGCCAGCAGCCCTAGGTCAGCTGGGGAGCTGTTTTTT; size: .; V: TRBV11-3; D: .; J: TRBJ2-2
CDR3: CASSQEVRGPSTDTQYF; DNA: TGCGCCAGCAGCCAAGAAGTTCGGGGTCCTAGCACAGATACGCAGTATTTT; size: .; V: TRBV4-3; D: .; J: TRBJ2-3
CDR3: CASSLTGRTRGTGELFF; DNA: TGTGCCAGCAGCCTAACGGGGAGGACTAGGGGCACCGGGGAGCTGTTTTTT; size: .; V: TRBV11-2; D: TRBD2; J: TRBJ2-2
CDR3: CASSPAGFSYNEQFF; DNA: TGTGCCAGCTCACCGGCGGGTTTCTCCTACAATGAGCAGTTCTTC; size: .; V: TRBV18; D: .; J: TRBJ2-1
CDR3: CASSPGQVYGNTIYF; DNA: TGTGCCAGCAGTCCGGGACAGGTATACGGAAACACCATATATTTT; size: .; V: TRBV28; D: TRBD1; J: TRBJ1-3
CDR3: CASSLGPQIYEQYF; DNA: TGTGCCAGCAGCTTAGGACCACAGATCTACGAGCAGTACTTC; size: .; V: TRBV7-9; D: .; J: TRBJ2-7
CDR3: CASSLPGVGGRETQYF; DNA: TGTGCCAGCAGCTTGCCCGGCGTAGGAGGACGGGAGACCCAGTACTTC; size: .; V: TRBV7-9; D: .; J: TRBJ2-5
CDR3: CASSFLAGQETQYF; DNA: TGTGCCAGCAGCTTTCTAGCGGGTCAAGAGACCCAGTACTTC; size: .; V: TRBV7-2; D: TRBD2; J: TRBJ2-5
CDR3: CAWRVVPRGKLFF; DNA: TGTGCCTGGAGGGTTGTGCCCCGGGGAAAACTGTTTTTT; size: .; V: TRBV30; D: .; J: TRBJ1-4
CDR3: CASSPGLALTHEQFF; DNA: TGTGCCAGCAGCCCGGGGCTAGCGCTCACCCATGAGCAGTTCTTC; size: .; V: TRBV5-6; D: .; J: TRBJ2-1
CDR3: CASSPLAGVVEQYF; DNA: TGTGCCAGCAGCCCACTAGCGGGAGTGGTCGAGCAGTACTTC; size: .; V: TRBV7-2; D: TRBD2; J: TRBJ2-7
CDR3: CASSFGGEQYF; DNA: TGTGCCAGCAGTTTCGGGGGCGAGCAGTACTTC; size: .; V: TRBV27; D: .; J: TRBJ2-7
CDR3: CASVQGIEDTEAFF; DNA: TGTGCCAGCGTACAGGGGATAGAGGACACTGAAGCTTTCTTT; size: .; V: TRBV6-5; D: TRBD1; J: TRBJ1-1
CDR3: CASSGSSSGTQYF; DNA: TGTGCCAGCAGTGGGTCATCCTCGGGTACGCAGTATTTT; size: .; V: TRBV25-1; D: .; J: TRBJ2-3
CDR3: CASSRGPSLNTEAFF; DNA: TGTGCCAGCAGCCGGGGCCCCTCCCTGAACACTGAAGCTTTCTTT; size: once; V: TRBV3-1/TRBV3-2; D: .; J: TRBJ1-1
CDR3: CASSQAGIAPGELFF; DNA: TGTGCCAGCAGCCAAGCCGGGATAGCGCCCGGGGAGCTGTTTTTT; size: many; V: TRBV3-1/TRBV3-2; D: .; J: TRBJ2-2
CDR3: CASRYRDKPEAFF; DNA: TGTGCCAGCAGGTATCGGGACAAGCCTGAAGCTTTCTTT; size: few; V: TRBV11-2; D: .; J: TRBJ1-1
CDR3: CASGGVDSWYEQYF; DNA: TGTGCCAGCGGGGGGGTCGATAGTTGGTACGAGCAGTACTTC; size: .; V: TRBV28; D: TRBD2; J: TRBJ2-7
CDR3: CASSSNSGYTF; DNA: TGTGCCAGCAGTTCTAACTCTGGCTACACCTTC; size: .; V: TRBV28; D: .; J: TRBJ1-2
CDR3: CASSPGTSGADTQYF; DNA: TGCGCCAGCAGCCCCGGGACTAGCGGGGCCGATACGCAGTATTTT; size: .; V: TRBV5-1; D: TRBD2; J: TRBJ2-3
CDR3: CASSAGPTYGYTF; DNA: TGTGCCAGCAGCGCGGGACCGACCTATGGCTACACCTTC; size: many; V: TRBV6-4; D: .; J: TRBJ1-2
CDR3: CASSTAPTVGNTIYF; DNA: TGTGCCAGCAGCACCGCCCCGACAGTTGGAAACACCATATATTTT; size: few; V: TRBV28; D: .; J: TRBJ1-3
CDR3: CASTRSGLGEKLFF; DNA: TGTGCCAGCACCCGATCCGGGTTGGGTGAAAAACTGTTTTTT; size: once; V: TRBV5-6; D: .; J: TRBJ1-4
CDR3: CASSLGQATNEKLFF; DNA: TGTGCCAGCAGCTTAGGACAGGCAACTAATGAAAAACTGTTTTTT; size: .; V: TRBV7-2; D: .; J: TRBJ1-4
CDR3: CASSTVAGANTGELFF; DNA: TGTGCCAGCAGTACTGTAGCGGGGGCGAACACCGGGGAGCTGTTTTTT; size: .; V: TRBV28; D: TRBD2; J: TRBJ2-2
CDR3: CASSSRTGDSPLHF; DNA: TGCGCCAGCAGCTCGCGGACAGGGGACTCACCCCTCCACTTT; size: .; V: TRBV4-3; D: TRBD1; J: TRBJ1-6
CDR3: CAIESRGSNYGYTF; DNA: TGTGCCATCGAATCAAGGGGGTCCAACTATGGCTACACCTTC; size: .; V: TRBV6-6; D: .; J: TRBJ1-2
CDR3: CASADGMGYEQYF; DNA: TGTGCCAGCGCGGACGGGATGGGCTACGAGCAGTACTTC; size: .; V: TRBV2; D: .; J: TRBJ2-7
CDR3: CASSLNRGNTEAFF; DNA: TGTGCCAGCAGCCTCAACAGGGGAAACACTGAAGCTTTCTTT; size: .; V: TRBV7-8; D: TRBD1; J: TRBJ1-1
CDR3: CASSKSGSRNIQYF; DNA: TGTGCCAGCAGCAAAAGCGGGAGTAGGAACATTCAGTACTTC; size: once; V: TRBV11-2; D: TRBD2; J: TRBJ2-4
CDR3: CATSDPARLPGDTQYF; DNA: TGTGCCACCAGTGATCCCGCGAGATTACCAGGAGATACGCAGTATTTT; size: .; V: TRBV24-1; D: .; J: TRBJ2-3
CDR3: CASSEAPPGSTGTHF; DNA: TGTGCCAGCAGTGAAGCCCCTCCCGGGTCGACAGGGACCCACTTT; size: .; V: TRBV2; D: TRBD1; J: TRBJ1-6
CDR3: CASREGLPRQYF; DNA: TGTGCCAGCAGGGAGGGACTACCCCGGCAGTATTTT; size: once; V: TRBV6-5; D: TRBD2; J: TRBJ2-3
CDR3: CASSSAQRYNEQFF; DNA: TGCGCCAGCAGCTCTGCGCAGCGGTACAATGAGCAGTTCTTC; size: .; V: TRBV5-1; D: .; J: TRBJ2-1
CDR3: CASSVGQGNTEAFF; DNA: TGTGCCAGCAGTGTCGGACAGGGTAACACTGAAGCTTTCTTT; size: .; V: TRBV2; D: TRBD1; J: TRBJ1-1
CDR3: CASSQVSGRAGFSYEQYF; DNA: TGTGCCAGCAGCCAAGTTAGCGGGAGGGCCGGGTTCTCCTACGAGCAGTACTTC; size: .; V: TRBV3-1/TRBV3-2; D: TRBD2; J: TRBJ2-7